The entry below describes one T cell receptor beta chain. The antigen is not known. The CDR3 contains 14 residues. V was clipped by 2 bases and J by 0 bases, with 7 bases between them. Germline CDR1 is MNHEY and CDR2 is SVGAGI. As to time point: newly diagnosed GD, antithyroid drugs for less than 3 months. The TCR library was made from RNA that had been extracted from PBMCs in TRIzol. Arm-PCR with iRepertoire HTBI primers amplified the CDR3 regions for these TCR beta libraries. TCRdb reprocessed the multiplex PCR reads with MiXCR, giving one entry per CDR3 protein. The data contain roughly 410,000 distinct CDR3 sequences, over 14% of them singletons. This specimen comes from a study of regulatory T cells in long-lasting Graves disease. Study-level points and caveats: Persistent Graves' patients had lower TCR diversity than newly diagnosed ones.

These data are also associated with another study on T cells in Graves' hyperthyroidism and ophthalmopathy.

The chain recombines TRBV6-5 with TRBJ1-2; D gene ambiguous. The TCR sequence derives from a woman aged 35 to 49 with Graves disease. The sequenced sample was peripheral blood mononuclear cells (PBMCs), obtained at new diagnosis, from a patient treated with antithyroid drugs. The CDR3 loop is CASSYVGANYGYTF. In DNA, the CDR3 is TGTGCCAGCAGTTACGTTGGGGCTAACTATGGCTACACCTTC.